This TCR beta chain was documented in a study of shared T cell receptors in the human thymus. The CDR3 sequence is 15 residues long. Per germline, CDR1 SGHDN and CDR2 FVKESK. V lost 2 bases, J lost 3 bases, and 13 bases lay in between. Only in-frame clones appear in the TCRdb table, and some are missing; sequencing was by immunoSEQ multiplex PCR. Of hundreds of thousands of clones detected, about 95% appear once; the ten largest clones hold about 0.02%. This TCR came from a human donor. V usage is TRBV14 and J usage is TRBJ1-1; D is uncertain. Material for sequencing was thymocytes. CDR3 sequence: CASSQPRGSHTEAFF. CDR3 bases: TGTGCCAGCAGCCAACCCCGGGGTAGCCACACTGAAGCTTTCTTT.